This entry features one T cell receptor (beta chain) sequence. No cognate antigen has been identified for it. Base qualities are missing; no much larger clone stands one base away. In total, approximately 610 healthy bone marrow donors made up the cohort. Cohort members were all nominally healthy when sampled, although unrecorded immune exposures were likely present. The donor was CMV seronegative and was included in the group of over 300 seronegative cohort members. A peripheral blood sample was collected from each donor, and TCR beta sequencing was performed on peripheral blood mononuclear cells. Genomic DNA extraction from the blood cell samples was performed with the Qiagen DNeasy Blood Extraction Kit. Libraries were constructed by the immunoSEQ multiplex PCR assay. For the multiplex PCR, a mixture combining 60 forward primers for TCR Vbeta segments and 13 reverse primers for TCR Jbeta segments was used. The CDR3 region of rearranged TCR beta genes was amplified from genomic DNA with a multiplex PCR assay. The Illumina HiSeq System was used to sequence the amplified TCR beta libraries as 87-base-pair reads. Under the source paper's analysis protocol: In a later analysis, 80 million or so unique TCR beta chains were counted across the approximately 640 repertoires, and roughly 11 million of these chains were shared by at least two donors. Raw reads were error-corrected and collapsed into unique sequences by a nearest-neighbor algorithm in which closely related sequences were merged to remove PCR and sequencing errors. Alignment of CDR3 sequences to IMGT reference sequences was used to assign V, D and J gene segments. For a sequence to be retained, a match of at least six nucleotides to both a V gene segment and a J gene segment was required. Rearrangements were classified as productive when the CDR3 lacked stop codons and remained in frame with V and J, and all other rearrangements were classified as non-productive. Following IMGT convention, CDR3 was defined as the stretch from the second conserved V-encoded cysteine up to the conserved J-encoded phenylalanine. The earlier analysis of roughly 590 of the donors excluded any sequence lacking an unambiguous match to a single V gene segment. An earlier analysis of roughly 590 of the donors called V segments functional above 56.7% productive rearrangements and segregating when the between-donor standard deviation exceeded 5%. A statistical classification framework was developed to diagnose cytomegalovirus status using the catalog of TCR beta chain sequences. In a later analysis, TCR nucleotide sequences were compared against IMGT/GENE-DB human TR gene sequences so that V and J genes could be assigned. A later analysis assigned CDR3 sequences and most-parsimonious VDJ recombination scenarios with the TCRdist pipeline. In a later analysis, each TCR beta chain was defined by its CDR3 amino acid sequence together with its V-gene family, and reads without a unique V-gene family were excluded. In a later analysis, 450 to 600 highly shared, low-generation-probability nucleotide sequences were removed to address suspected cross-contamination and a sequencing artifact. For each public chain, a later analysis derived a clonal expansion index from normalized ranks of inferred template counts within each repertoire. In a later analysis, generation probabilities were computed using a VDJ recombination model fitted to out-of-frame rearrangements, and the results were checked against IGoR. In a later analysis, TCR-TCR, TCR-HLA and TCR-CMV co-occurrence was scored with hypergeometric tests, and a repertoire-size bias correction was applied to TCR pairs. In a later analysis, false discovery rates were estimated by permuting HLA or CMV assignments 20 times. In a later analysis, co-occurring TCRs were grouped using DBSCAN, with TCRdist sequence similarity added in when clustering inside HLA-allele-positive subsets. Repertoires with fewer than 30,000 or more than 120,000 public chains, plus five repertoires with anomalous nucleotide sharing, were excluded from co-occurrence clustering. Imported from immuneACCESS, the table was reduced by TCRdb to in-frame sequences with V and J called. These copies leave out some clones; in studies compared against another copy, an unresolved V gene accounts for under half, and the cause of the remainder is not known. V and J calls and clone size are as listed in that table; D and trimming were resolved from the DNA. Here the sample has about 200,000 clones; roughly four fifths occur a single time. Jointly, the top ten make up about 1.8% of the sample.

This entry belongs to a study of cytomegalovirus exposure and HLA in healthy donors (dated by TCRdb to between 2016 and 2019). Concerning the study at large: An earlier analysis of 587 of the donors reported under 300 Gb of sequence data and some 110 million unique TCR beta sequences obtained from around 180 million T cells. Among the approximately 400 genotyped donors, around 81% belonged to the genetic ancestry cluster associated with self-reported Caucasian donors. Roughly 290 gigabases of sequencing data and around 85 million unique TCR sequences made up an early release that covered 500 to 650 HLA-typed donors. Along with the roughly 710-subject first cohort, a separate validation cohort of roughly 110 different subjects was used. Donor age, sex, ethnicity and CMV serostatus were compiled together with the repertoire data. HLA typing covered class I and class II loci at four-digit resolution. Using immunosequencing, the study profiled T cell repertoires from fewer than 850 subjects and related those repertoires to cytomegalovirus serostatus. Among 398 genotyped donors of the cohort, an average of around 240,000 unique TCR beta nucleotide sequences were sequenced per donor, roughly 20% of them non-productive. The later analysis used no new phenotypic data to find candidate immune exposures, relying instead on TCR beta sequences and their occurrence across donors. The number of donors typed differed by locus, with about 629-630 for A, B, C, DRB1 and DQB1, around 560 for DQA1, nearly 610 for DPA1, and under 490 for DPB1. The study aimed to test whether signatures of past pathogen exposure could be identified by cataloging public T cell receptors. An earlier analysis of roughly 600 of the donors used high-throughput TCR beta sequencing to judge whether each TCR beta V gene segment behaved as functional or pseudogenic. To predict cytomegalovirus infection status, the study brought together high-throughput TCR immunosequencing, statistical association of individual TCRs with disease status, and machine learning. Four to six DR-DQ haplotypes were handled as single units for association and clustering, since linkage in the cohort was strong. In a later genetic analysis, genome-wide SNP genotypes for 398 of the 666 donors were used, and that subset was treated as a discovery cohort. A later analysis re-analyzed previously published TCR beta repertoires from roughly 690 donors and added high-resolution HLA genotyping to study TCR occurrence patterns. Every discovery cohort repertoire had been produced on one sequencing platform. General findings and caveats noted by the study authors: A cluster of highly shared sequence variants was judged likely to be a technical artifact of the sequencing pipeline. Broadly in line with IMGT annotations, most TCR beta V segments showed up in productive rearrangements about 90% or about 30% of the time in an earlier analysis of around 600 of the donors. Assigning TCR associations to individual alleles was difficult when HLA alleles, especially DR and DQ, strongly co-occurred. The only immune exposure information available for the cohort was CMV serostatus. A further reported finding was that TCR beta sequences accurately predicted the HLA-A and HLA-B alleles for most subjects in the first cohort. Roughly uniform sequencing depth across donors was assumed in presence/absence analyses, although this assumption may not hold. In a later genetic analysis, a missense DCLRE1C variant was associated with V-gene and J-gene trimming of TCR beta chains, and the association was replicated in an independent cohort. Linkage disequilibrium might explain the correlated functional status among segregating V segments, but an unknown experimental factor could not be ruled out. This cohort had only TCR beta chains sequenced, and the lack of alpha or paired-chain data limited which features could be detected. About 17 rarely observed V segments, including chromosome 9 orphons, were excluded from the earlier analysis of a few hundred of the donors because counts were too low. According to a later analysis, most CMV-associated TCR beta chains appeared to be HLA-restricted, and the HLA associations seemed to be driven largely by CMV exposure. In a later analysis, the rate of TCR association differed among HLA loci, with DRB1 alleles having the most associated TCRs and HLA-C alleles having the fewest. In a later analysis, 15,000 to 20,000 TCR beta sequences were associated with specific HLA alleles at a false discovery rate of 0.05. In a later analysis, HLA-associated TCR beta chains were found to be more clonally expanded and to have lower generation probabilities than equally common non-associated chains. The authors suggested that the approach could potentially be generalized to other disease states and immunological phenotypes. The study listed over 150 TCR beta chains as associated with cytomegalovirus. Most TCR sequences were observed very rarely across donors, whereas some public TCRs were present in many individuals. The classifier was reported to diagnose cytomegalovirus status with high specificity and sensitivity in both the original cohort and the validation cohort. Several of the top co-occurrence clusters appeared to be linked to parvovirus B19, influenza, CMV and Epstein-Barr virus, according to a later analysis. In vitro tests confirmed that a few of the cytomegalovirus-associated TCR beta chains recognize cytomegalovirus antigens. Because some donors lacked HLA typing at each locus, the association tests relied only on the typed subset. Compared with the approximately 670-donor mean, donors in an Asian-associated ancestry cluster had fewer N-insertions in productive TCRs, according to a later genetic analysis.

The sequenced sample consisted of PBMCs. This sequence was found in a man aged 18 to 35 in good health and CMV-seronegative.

The CDR3 region: CASSLGQEETQYF. The DNA sequence follows: TGTGCCAGCAGCTTGGGACAGGAGGAGACCCAGTACTTC. The rearrangement joined TRBV7-6 to TRBJ2-5; 8 central bases correspond to TRBD1. Trimming accounts for 3 bases at V and 5 bases at J, while the number of junction bases matched to no gene is 2. For CDR1 and CDR2, the germline V gene lists SGHVS and FNYEAQ. Including cysteine and phenylalanine, the CDR3 has 13 amino acids. Only the CDR3 portion is preserved as DNA: 39 bases, with reading frame beginning at the first base. Reference TRBV7-6 and TRBJ2-5 proteins supply the regions before and after the CDR3; the full variable domain is: GAGVSQSPRYKVTKRGQDVALRCDPISGHVSLYWYRQALGQGPEFLTYFNYEAQQDKSGLPNDRFSAERPEGSISTLTIQRTEQRDSAMYRCASSLGQEETQYFGPGTRLLVL.